These 3 T cell receptor beta chains share one sample of origin, sequenced in a study of blood T cells in healthy people across ages. Primed by a sample-barcoded 5' primer and a J-beta primer mix, a second PCR proceeded for about 6 to 12 cycles. MiXCR was run by TCRdb on the 5' RACE reads, yielding one entry per CDR3 protein. The table lists about 730,000 distinct CDR3 sequences, roughly 45% of them singletons. Material: blood. These receptor sequences come from an older woman in good health.

The V call is TRBV6-6, the J call TRBJ1-5; the match to TRBD1 covers 7 bases. This CDR3 has 15 amino acids. V lost 6 bases to trimming and J lost 3 bases; unmatched junction nucleotides: 8. Germline V CDR1 and CDR2: MNHNY, SVGAGI (reference sequence). The CDR3 region is CASSEQGTDNQPQHF. CDR3 in DNA: TGTGCCAGCAGCGAACAGGGGACGGACAATCAGCCCCAGCATTTT.

This clonotype appeared a few times. The chain links TRBV7-3 to TRBJ2-4; possible D gene TRBD2, 5 bases. Germline V gene lookup returns CDR1 SGHTA and CDR2 FQGTGA. Trimming stripped 5 bases from V and 13 bases from J, with 24 bases between. The CDR3 loop spans 15 amino acids. CDR3 loop: CASSPRATTSSQQYF. The DNA of the CDR3 is TGTGCCAGCAGCCCGAGGGCCACGACTTCCTCGCAGCAGTACTTC.

The V gene is TRBV6-1, the J gene TRBJ2-1; D gene uncertain. TRBJ2-7 explains the end of the DNA better; the J call may be wrong. The CDR3 is 14 residues long. Germline V gene sequence: CDR1 MNHNS, CDR2 SASEGT. CDR3 sequence reads: CASSETLGENEQYF. The DNA of the CDR3 is TGTGCCAGCAGTGAGACTCTTGGGGAAAATGAGCAGTACTTC.